One T cell receptor (beta chain) is described in this entry. This record belongs to a study of shared T cell receptors in the human thymus. Sequenced by immunoSEQ multiplex PCR; TCRdb stores in-frame clones only, minus some. The top ten clones hold around 0.013% of a sample with 450,000 to 650,000 clones, 70% to 80% of them seen once. The CDR3 contains 18 residues. Trimming at V came to 4 bases and at J to 3 bases, leaving 10 bases not matched to a gene. Germline-derived CDR1 and CDR2 are MGHRA and YSYEKL. These sequences were also reported in another study, on human thymus T cells. In that study: The donors were infants in Finland with congenital heart defects, otherwise immunologically healthy. Resections from corrective heart surgery supplied the thymus tissue. Related work showed strongly overlapping thymic repertoires across unrelated individuals.

V gene TRBV4-1 combines with J gene TRBJ2-2; 11 positions match TRBD2. The receptor was derived from a boy less than two years old with a congenital heart defect. Sequencing used thymocytes. The CDR3 loop is CASSLRLAGSMDTGELFF. Here the CDR3 DNA reads TGCGCCAGCAGCCTGAGACTAGCGGGAAGTATGGACACCGGGGAGCTGTTTTTT.